The 14 T cell receptor beta chains listed next were all sequenced from one sample in a study of TIL therapy for anti-PD-1-resistant metastatic lung cancer. The libraries were made with immunoSEQ v3. Sequenced by immunoSEQ multiplex PCR; TCRdb stores in-frame clones only, minus some. The profile shows more than 45,000 clones, around 70% of them singletons. Stated time point: pre-treatment sample, taken before nivolumab and TIL therapy. The specimen was blood, collected at baseline. The receptors were sampled from a person aged 30 to 80 with non-small cell lung cancer.

This chain uses TRBV4-3 with TRBJ2-5; 8 positions agree with TRBD1. The trim removed 0 bases at V and 11 bases at J, leaving 17 bases unmatched. The CDR3 is made up of 17 amino acids. Per the germline V gene, CDR1 is LGHNA and CDR2 is YSLEER. CDR3 sequence: CASSQDTAGTGALEQYF. The CDR3 DNA reads as TGCGCCAGCAGCCAAGATACAGCCGGGACAGGCGCCTTAGAGCAGTACTTC.

A single count supports this clone. The chain employs TRBV6-5 and TRBJ1-2, with 9 bases fitting TRBD1. Trimming cost V 2 bases and J 8 bases; bases outside gene matches: 9. CDR1 and CDR2 (germline): MNHEY, SVGAGI. The CDR3 runs 15 residues. The CDR3 coding sequence is TGTGCCAGCAGTTACACCGGGACAGGGAATAGGGGCTACACCTTC. As protein: CASSYTGTGNRGYTF.

This clone was observed a single time. J is TRBJ2-3 and V is TRBV11-2, with a weak D call TRBD1 (6 bases). V was pared by 5 bases and J by 1 base, with 13 bases between. Germline V gene data show CDR1 as SGHAT and CDR2 as FQNNGV. The CDR3 runs to 15 residues. The CDR3 DNA follows: TGTGCCAGCAGCCAGTCAGGGGTTGGCACAGATACGCAGTATTTT. It translates to CASSQSGVGTDTQYF.

The V and J genes are TRBV4-2 and TRBJ1-2, with 12 bases that match TRBD1. The germline V gene encodes CDR1 LGHNA and CDR2 YNFKEQ. The junction had 3 bases not matched to a gene; V was cut back by 1 base and J by 6 bases. There are 15 residues in the CDR3. The CDR3 DNA follows: TGTGCCAGCAGCCAAGGGGACAGGGGGCCCGATGGCTACACCTTC. Its translation is CASSQGDRGPDGYTF.

The chain joins TRBV7-2 to TRBJ2-5; D ambiguous. The CDR3 spans 12 residues. From germline, CDR1 is SGHTA and CDR2 FQGNSA. The germline V and J ends were trimmed by 4 bases and 4 bases, with 7 bases remaining between them. The CDR3, as DNA: TGTGCCAGCAGCTCCCCCCCAGAGACCCAGTACTTC. Protein sequence: CASSSPPETQYF. Supplemented by reference TRBV7-2 and TRBJ2-5, the full variable domain reads GAGVSQSPSNKVTEKGKDVELRCDPISGHTALYWYRQSLGQGLEFLIYFQGNSAPDKSGLPSDRFSAERTGGSVSTLTIQRTQQEDSAVYLCASSSPPETQYFGPGTRLLVL.

The chain couples TRBV6-4 to TRBJ1-2; unclear D gene. The V and J ends lost 2 bases and 8 bases respectively, with 12 bases between them. Per the germline V gene, CDR1 is MRHNA and CDR2 is SNTAGT. CDR3 length: 13 amino acids. The CDR3 DNA sequence: TGTGCCAGCAGTGACGGGATACTTGGGGGCTACACCTTC. Amino acids: CASSDGILGGYTF.

The chain employs TRBV7-9 and TRBJ1-2, with TRBD1 matching over 9 bases. Germline V CDR1 and CDR2: SEHNR, FQNEAQ (reference sequence). There are 13 residues in the CDR3. With 3 bases clipped from V and 7 bases from J, the junction kept 3 bases outside the gene matches. The CDR3 bases are TGTGCCAGCAGCTTTCCGACAGGGGGTGGCTACACCTTC. As protein: CASSFPTGGGYTF.

The chain joins TRBV5-1 to TRBJ2-2; 9 bases agree with TRBD2. The CDR3 has 16 amino acids. Germline V gene sequence: CDR1 SGHRS, CDR2 YFSETQ. The junction had 8 bases not matched to a gene; V was cut back by 7 bases and J by 1 base. The CDR3 coding sequence is TGCGCCAGCGGAATGCGGGGGGGCGTGAACACCGGGGAGCTGTTTTTT. This gives the protein CASGMRGGVNTGELFF.

This clone was observed a handful of times. V gene TRBV2 combines with J gene TRBJ1-4, with D possibly matching TRBD1 (5 bases). The CDR3 has 15 residues. Per the germline V gene, CDR1 is SNHLY and CDR2 is FYNNEI. The V end was cut by 1 base, the J end by 10 bases, with 16 bases between. CDR3 amino acids: CASSEGSRTRGKLFF. CDR3 in DNA: TGTGCCAGCAGTGAAGGGTCGCGGACTAGGGGAAAACTGTTTTTT.

The genes are TRBV29-1 and TRBJ2-7, with 8 bases that match TRBD2. Germline-derived CDR1 and CDR2 are SQVTM and ANQGSEA. The CDR3 is made up of 15 amino acids. V was pared by 1 base and J by 0 bases, with 5 bases of the junction left unmatched. The DNA of the CDR3 is TGCAGCGTTGAAGGCCTGGGACTAGTCTCCTACGAGCAGTACTTC. This codes for CSVEGLGLVSYEQYF.

The chain recombines TRBV14 with TRBJ1-2, with D unresolved. Trimming took off 0 bases at V and 0 bases at J, with 14 bases between the two ends. CDR3 length equals 17 residues. Looked up from germline, CDR1 is SGHDN and CDR2 is FVKESK. CDR3 nucleotide sequence: TGTGCCAGCAGCCAAGATCTTATGCCAGATCCTAACTATGGCTACACCTTC. It codes for CASSQDLMPDPNYGYTF.

Here the CDR3 DNA reads TGTGCCAGCGTGGACAGGTCAAACACCGGGGAGCTGTTTTTT. This gives the protein CASVDRSNTGELFF. The chain couples TRBV6-1 to TRBJ2-2; TRBD1 agrees at 7 bases. CDR3 size: 14 residues. Germline lookup yields CDR1 MNHNS and CDR2 SASEGT. The V gene end was trimmed by 8 bases and the J gene end by 2 bases; junction bases not matched to a gene: 5.

This sequence joins TRBV20-1 and TRBJ2-5; D gene ambiguous. The V and J ends lost 3 bases and 2 bases respectively, with 4 bases between them. The CDR3 length is 11 residues. Germline loops: CDR1 DFQATT, CDR2 SNEGSKA (reference sequence). CDR3 DNA sequence: TGCAGTGCTAGCGAACAAGAGACCCAGTACTTC. Translating it yields CSASEQETQYF.

The V call is TRBV5-5, the J call TRBJ2-7; D not resolved. The V gene's germline CDR1 is SGHKS and CDR2 YYEKEE (reference sequence). Trimming left V 0 bases short and J 0 bases short, with 10 bases between. The CDR3 length is 15 residues. For the CDR3, the DNA is TGTGCCAGCAGCTTGGATCTCTTCGCCTCCTACGAGCAGTACTTC. Protein product: CASSLDLFASYEQYF.